This TCR beta chain emerged from a study of early stage breast cancer tumors. Study outcomes and limitations: Commonly generated sequences made up most enriched TCRB sequences shared between patients.

The protocol was immunoSEQ multiplex PCR, while the TCRdb copy is restricted to in-frame clones and leaves out a portion. The sample has around 40,000 clones, approximately 78% seen once. With respect to this clone: Its antigen is unidentified.

CDR3 length: 13 residues. Trimming removed 5 bases from V and 3 bases from J, with 10 bases in between. Germline CDR1 reads SGHVS; CDR2 reads FQNEAQ. The receptor's source is a person aged 45-65 years with breast cancer. This chain uses TRBV7-8 with TRBJ1-2; D is ambiguous. The sequencing input was blood. The CDR3 DNA follows: TGTGCCAGCAGCACCAGGCGATACTATGGCTACACCTTC. Encoded protein: CASSTRRYYGYTF.